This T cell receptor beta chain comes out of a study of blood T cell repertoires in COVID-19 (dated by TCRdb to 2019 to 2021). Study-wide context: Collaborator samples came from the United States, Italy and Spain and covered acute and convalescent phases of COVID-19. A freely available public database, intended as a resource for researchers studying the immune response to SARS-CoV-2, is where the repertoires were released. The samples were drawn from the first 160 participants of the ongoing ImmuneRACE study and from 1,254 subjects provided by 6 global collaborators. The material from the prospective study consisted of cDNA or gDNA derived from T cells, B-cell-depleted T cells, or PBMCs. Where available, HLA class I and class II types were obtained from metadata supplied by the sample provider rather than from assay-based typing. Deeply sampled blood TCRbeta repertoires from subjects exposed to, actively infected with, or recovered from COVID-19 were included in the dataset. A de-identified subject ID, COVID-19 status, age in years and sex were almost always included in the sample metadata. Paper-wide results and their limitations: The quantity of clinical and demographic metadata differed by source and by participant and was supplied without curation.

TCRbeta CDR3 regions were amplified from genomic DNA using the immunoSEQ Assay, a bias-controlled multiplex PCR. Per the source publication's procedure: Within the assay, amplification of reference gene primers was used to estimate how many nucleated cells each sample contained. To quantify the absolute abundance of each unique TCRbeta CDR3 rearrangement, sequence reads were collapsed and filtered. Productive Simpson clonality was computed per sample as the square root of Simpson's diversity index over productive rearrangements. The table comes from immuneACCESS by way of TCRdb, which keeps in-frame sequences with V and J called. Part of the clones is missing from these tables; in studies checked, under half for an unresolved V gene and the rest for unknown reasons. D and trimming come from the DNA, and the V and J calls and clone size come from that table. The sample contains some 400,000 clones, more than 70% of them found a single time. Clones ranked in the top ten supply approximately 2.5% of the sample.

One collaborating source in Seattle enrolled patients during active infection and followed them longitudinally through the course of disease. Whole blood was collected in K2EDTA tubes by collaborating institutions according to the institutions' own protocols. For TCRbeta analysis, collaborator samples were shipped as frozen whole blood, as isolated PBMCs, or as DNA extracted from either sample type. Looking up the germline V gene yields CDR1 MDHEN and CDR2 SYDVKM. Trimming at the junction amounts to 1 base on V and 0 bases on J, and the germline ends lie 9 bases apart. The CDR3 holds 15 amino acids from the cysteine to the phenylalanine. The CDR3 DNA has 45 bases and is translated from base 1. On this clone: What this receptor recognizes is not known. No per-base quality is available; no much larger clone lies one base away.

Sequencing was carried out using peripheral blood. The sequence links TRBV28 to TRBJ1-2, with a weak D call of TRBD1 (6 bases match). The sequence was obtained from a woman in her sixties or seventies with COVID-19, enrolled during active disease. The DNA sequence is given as TGTGCCAGCAGTTTATACAGGGCCTCTAACTATGGCTACACCTTC. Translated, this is CASSLYRASNYGYTF.